One sample yielded the 7 T cell receptor beta chains listed below, sequenced in a study of blood T cell repertoires in COVID-19. Sequencing was performed with immunoSEQ multiplex PCR; in TCRdb, only in-frame clones are kept and a portion is missing. The data hold tens of thousands of clones, with around 80% observed a single time. The material sequenced was peripheral blood. Receptors were obtained from a man between 60 and 75 years old with acute or convalescent COVID-19.

V is TRBV18 and J is TRBJ1-5; 11 nucleotides line up with TRBD1. This CDR3 is 13 amino acids long. V lost 8 bases to trimming and J lost 5 bases; unmatched junction nucleotides: 2. Germline-derived CDR1 and CDR2 are KGHSH and LQKENI. The CDR3 region is CASEGQGDQPQHF. The CDR3 DNA follows: TGTGCCAGCGAGGGACAGGGGGATCAGCCCCAGCATTTT. Complete variable domain (other parts from reference TRBV18 and TRBJ1-5): NAGVMQNPRHLVRRRGQEARLRCSPMKGHSHVYWYRQLPEEGLKFMVYLQKENIIDESGMPKERFSAEFPKEGPSILRIQQVVRGDSAAYFCASEGQGDQPQHFGDGTRLSIL.

J is TRBJ1-2 and V is TRBV20-1, with 9 bases matching TRBD1. Germline trimming cut 8 bases from V and 8 bases from J; bases unmatched to any gene: 6. This CDR3 region has 11 residues. Germline V gives CDR1 DFQATT, CDR2 SNEGSKA (reference sequence). The CDR3 DNA is TGCAGTAATAACAGGGGGCTGGGCTACACCTTC. Amino acid sequence: CSNNRGLGYTF.

J is TRBJ2-1 and V is TRBV9; D call uncertain. The CDR3 extends over 12 amino acids. Trimming left V 5 bases short and J 5 bases short, with 8 bases between. Germline CDR1 reads SGDLS; CDR2 reads YYNGEE. In DNA form, the CDR3 reads TGTGCCAGCAGAGGAGAGAACAATGAGCAGTTCTTC. Its protein product is CASRGENNEQFF.

The chain links TRBV5-1 to TRBJ2-7; 9 bases agree with TRBD2. Germline V lookup: CDR1 SGHRS, CDR2 YFSETQ. The CDR3 length is 14 residues. Unmatched junction bases numbered 8, after V lost 4 bases and J lost 6 bases. DNA for the CDR3: TGCGCCAGCAGCCAAGCGGGAGGCCGCTTCGAGCAGTACTTC. This translates into CASSQAGGRFEQYF.

The chain carries TRBV11-2 and TRBJ2-2; D gene unclear. The ends were cut back, 7 bases at V and 4 bases at J, with 10 bases in the middle. Germline V gene lookup returns CDR1 SGHAT and CDR2 FQNNGV. CDR3 size: 13 residues. The CDR3: CASTLVRTGELFF. DNA for the CDR3: TGTGCCAGCACCCTCGTCCGCACCGGGGAGCTGTTTTTT. Together with reference TRBV11-2 and TRBJ2-2, the CDR3 gives the full variable domain: EAGVAQSPRYKIIEKRQSVAFWCNPISGHATLYWYQQILGQGPKLLIQFQNNGVVDDSQLPKDRFSAERLKGVDSTLKIQPAKLEDSAVYLCASTLVRTGELFFGEGSRLTVL.

The V call is TRBV2, the J call TRBJ2-2, with D possibly TRBD1 on 6 matching bases. V was pared by 6 bases and J by 8 bases, with 10 bases between. Germline-derived CDR1 and CDR2 are SNHLY and FYNNEI. CDR3 length: 12 amino acids. The CDR3 sequence: CASSWGQGELFF. The CDR3, as DNA: TGTGCCAGCAGCTGGGGGCAGGGGGAGCTGTTTTTT.

This clone was seen a few times. The rearrangement joins TRBV4-1 to TRBJ1-2, with TRBD1 identical over 9 bases. The junction had 7 bases not matched to a gene; V was cut back by 1 base and J by 7 bases. Germline CDR1 reads MGHRA; CDR2 reads YSYEKL. The CDR3 runs 15 residues. The CDR3: CASSQAGTGILGYTF. CDR3 coding DNA: TGCGCCAGCAGCCAAGCCGGGACAGGGATCCTTGGCTACACCTTC.